This record covers a single T cell receptor (beta chain). This clonotype came up many times. No antigen is known for it. No qualities accompany the bases; no much larger clone lies one base away. Amplification of TCR beta CDR3 regions was carried out from RNA transcripts. For the first round of RT-PCR on the TCR CDR3, the HTBI primer set was used together with the Qiagen OneStep RT-PCR kit. Libraries were constructed in a second round of multiplex PCR, after which size selection and purification were carried out. Sequencing of the libraries was done on an Illumina HiSeq2000 using paired-end 100 bp reads. In the authors' own workflow: SOAPnuke was used to process the raw data, removing reads that contained adapters or uncalled bases, had a mean Phred below 15, or lacked an exact match to the constant primer or identifier. COPE v1.2.5 was used to merge the high-quality paired reads, and each unique nucleotide sequence was defined as a clonotype. MiTCR v1.1 was used to align clonotypes to the IMGT TRBV, TRBD and TRBJ reference segments. Only V-J combinations with frequency above 0.0001, covering 99% to 99.2% of repertoires, were analysed. The TCS score was defined as the ratio of F50 (clonal expansion) to E x V (chaos), calculated using BLOSUM62-based TCRdist between CDR3 peptides within each V-J. Welch's t-statistics and random forest reduced roughly 530 V-J features to 13, which were used in a naive Bayes classifier (R e1071). The similarity between thyroid and blood repertoires was quantified using the Morisita-Horn index. Clones were called with MiXCR by TCRdb after fastp trimmed the public reads at Q25, and only in-frame beta chains were retained. Entries are consolidated by CDR3 protein sequence, retaining the most common genes and DNA. TCRdb's processing, not the authors', yielded these V and J calls. The sample contains approximately 95,000 distinct CDR3 sequences, around 40% of them found a single time. The top ten clones comprise 10% to 13% of the sample.

A patient counted as having stable Graves' hyperthyroidism if no progression to ophthalmopathy occurred over 18 months of follow-up. Hyperthyroidism patients were newly diagnosed, with disease duration under 2 months, and aged 18 to 65 years. Exclusion was applied to patients with uncontrolled infections, other autoimmune diseases, pregnancy or lactation. Clinical symptoms, serum thyroxine and TRAb, thyroid ultrasound, and orbital computed tomography formed the basis for the diagnoses. Total RNA was extracted using Trizol reagent, and RNA quality was assessed on an Agilent 2100 Bioanalyzer. The CDR3 holds 14 amino acids from the cysteine to the phenylalanine. CDR3 DNA is the only sequence kept; it has 42 bases, read in frame from the first base. In the germline V gene, CDR1 corresponds to SGHTA and CDR2 to FQGNSA. Trimming accounts for 4 bases at V and 5 bases at J, while the number of junction bases matched to no gene is 6.

The entry originates in a study of T cells in Graves' hyperthyroidism and ophthalmopathy (dated by TCRdb to between 2018 and 2021). With respect to the entire study: To identify TCR V-J signatures that set the groups apart, the researchers used a discovery cohort of 100 patients, made up of roughly 45 with Graves' ophthalmopathy and 55 to 65 with stable Graves' hyperthyroidism. Prospective prediction of ophthalmopathy was tested in an independent validation cohort of approximately 18 hyperthyroidism patients and 15 to 17 patients who later progressed to ophthalmopathy. The roughly 91 discovery patients were randomly divided into training and test sets at a 7:3 ratio. The study also compared thyroid tissue and blood T-cell repertoires from five or six Graves' hyperthyroidism patients. After blood sampling, hyperthyroidism patients were treated with methimazole at a starting dose of 30 mg daily, and ophthalmopathy patients were treated with high-dose intravenous methylprednisolone. According to the paper, TCR Vbeta CDR3 sequencing was carried out on 135 peripheral blood samples, which came from 40 to 45 ophthalmopathy, around 75 hyperthyroidism and roughly 17 progressor patients.

General conclusions and limits of the study: A 13 V-J signature model separated ophthalmopathy from stable hyperthyroidism, with just over 85% sensitivity and 81.08% specificity in cross-validation and 80%/75% in testing. No statistical method was used to set the sample size in advance, and investigators knew the group allocation. In validation, the model predicted progression to ophthalmopathy a median of about 5.9 months before onset, with roughly 70% sensitivity and about 72% specificity. Most expanded thyroid clonotypes (frequency above 0.001) were also found in blood, which suggests that blood repertoires may mirror thyroid immune responses.

The source is a woman in her twenties or thirties with Graves' hyperthyroidism. Material: peripheral blood or thyroid tissue (not recorded which). Recombination connected TRBV7-2 to TRBJ2-3; TRBD1 lines up with 7 middle nucleotides. The CDR3 loop reads CASSSLTGVDTQYF. The bases read TGTGCCAGCAGCTCGTTAACAGGGGTAGATACGCAGTATTTT.